This TCR beta chain comes out of a study of blood T cells in healthy people across ages. Trimming pared 5 bases from V and 2 bases from J, leaving 10 bases between. This CDR3 has 14 residues. Germline CDR1 reads DFQATT; CDR2 reads SNEGSKA (reference sequence). The use of a sample-barcoded 5' primer and a J-beta primer mix characterized a second PCR of 7 to 11 cycles. TCRdb ran MiXCR on the 5' RACE reads and lists one entry per CDR3 protein. Of approximately 1,700,000 distinct CDR3 sequences in the sample, around 42% were seen once. Points from the study as a whole: Among T cells, TCR beta diversity per million cells dropped roughly linearly as age rose.

Worth noting for this clonotype: Its target is unknown.

This receptor was identified in a human donor in good health. Sequenced material: blood. The chain has TRBV20-1 and TRBJ2-6, with D perhaps TRBD1 (6 bases). The CDR3 DNA reads as TGCAGTGCTCGGACAGTTCCTGGGGCCAACGTCCTGACTTTC. The encoded protein is CSARTVPGANVLTF.